The sequence of this T cell receptor beta chain was determined in a study of blood T cell repertoires in COVID-19. As for the study in general: Researchers got acute and convalescent COVID-19 samples from the United States, Italy and Spain. T cells, B-cell-depleted T cells, or PBMCs provided the cDNA or gDNA that served as material.

This clone showed up just a few times. Generated by immunoSEQ multiplex PCR, the TCRdb table keeps only in-frame clones and is missing some. The table includes some 200,000 clones, 70% to 90% detected once. Participants spanned ages roughly 18 to 95 years and resided in about 24 US areas. Which cohort a participant joined came from the clinical history participants gave. This receptor was obtained from a woman aged 40 to 49 with acute COVID-19. The sequenced material came from PBMCs or T cells enriched from blood (not recorded which).

The CDR3 nucleotides are TGTGCCAGCAGCTTAGCGGGGGCACCGAACACTGAAGCTTTCTTT. It is translated as CASSLAGAPNTEAFF. The chain is built from TRBV11-1 and TRBJ1-1, with D possibly TRBD1 on 6 matching bases. V lost 0 bases, J lost 1 base, and 9 bases lay in between. The CDR3 length is 15 residues. The V gene's germline CDR1 is SGHAT and CDR2 FQDESV (reference sequence).